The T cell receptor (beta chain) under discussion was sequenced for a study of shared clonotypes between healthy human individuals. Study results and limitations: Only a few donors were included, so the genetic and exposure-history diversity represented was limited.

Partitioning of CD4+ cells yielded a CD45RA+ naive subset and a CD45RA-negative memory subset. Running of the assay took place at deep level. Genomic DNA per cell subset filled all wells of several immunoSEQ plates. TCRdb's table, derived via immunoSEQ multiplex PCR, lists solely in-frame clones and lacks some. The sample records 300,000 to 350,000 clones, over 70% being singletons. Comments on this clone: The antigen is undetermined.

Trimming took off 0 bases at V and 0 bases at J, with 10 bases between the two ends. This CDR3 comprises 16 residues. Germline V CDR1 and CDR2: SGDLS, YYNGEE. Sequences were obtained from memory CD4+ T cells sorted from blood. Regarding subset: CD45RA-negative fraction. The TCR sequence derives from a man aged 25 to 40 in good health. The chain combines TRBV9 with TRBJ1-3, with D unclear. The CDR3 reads CASSVGSEASGNTIYF. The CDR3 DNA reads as TGTGCCAGCAGCGTAGGGTCGGAGGCCTCTGGAAACACCATATATTTT.